Reported below is one TCR beta chain. The read falls 3 residues short of the CDR3 end, and the missing part is taken from the germline J gene. The data were taken from a study of T cells in women clearing cervical HPV infection. The CDR3 runs to 15 residues. Deletions cut 2 bases from V and 6 bases from J, with 17 bases between. Germline assignment: CDR1 KGHSH and CDR2 LQKENI. Sequenced by immunoSEQ multiplex PCR; TCRdb stores in-frame clones only, minus some. Its listing shows roughly 50,000 clones. The sequencing input was blood buffy coat. The sequence came from a woman aged 18 to 75 with a cervical HPV16 infection that either progressed to CIN3+ or cleared (not recorded which). The chain has TRBV18 and TRBJ2-7, with a tentative D call TRBD1 (5 bases). Partial CDR3 DNA: TGTGCCAGCTCACCAGTGACAGATGGGTTTCGCGAG. Translation gives CASSPVTDGFRE. The entire CDR3 is CASSPVTDGFREQYF.